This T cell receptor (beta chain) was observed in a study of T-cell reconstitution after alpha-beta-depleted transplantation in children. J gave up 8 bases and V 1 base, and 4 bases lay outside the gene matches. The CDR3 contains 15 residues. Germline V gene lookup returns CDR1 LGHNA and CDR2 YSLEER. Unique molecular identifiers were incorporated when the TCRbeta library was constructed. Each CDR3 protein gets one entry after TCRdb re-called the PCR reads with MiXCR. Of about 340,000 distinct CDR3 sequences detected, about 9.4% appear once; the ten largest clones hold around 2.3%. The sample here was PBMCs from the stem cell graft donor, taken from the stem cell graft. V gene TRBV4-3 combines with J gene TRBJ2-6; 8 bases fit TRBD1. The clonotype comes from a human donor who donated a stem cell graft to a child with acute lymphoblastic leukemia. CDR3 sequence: CASSQGTGNTNVLTF. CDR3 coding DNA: TGCGCCAGCAGCCAAGGGACAGGGAACACCAACGTCCTGACTTTC.